The source of this T cell receptor beta chain is a study of blood T cell repertoires in COVID-19. Study-level information: Samples representing acute and convalescent COVID-19 were sourced from the United States, Italy and Spain.

Looked up from germline, CDR1 is WNHNN and CDR2 is SYGVQD (reference sequence). The CDR3 has 16 amino acids. V was trimmed by 2 bases and J by 0 bases, leaving 11 bases between them. Clones were sequenced by immunoSEQ multiplex PCR, and TCRdb holds only the in-frame ones, with some missing. The sample carries around 230,000 clones, 70% to 90% recorded once. This TCR came from a man over 45 with COVID-19, enrolled during active disease. V is TRBV10-1 and J is TRBJ2-1; a possible D gene is TRBD2 (6 bases). Input material: peripheral blood. The CDR3 loop reads CASSEDGGGSYNEQFF. The CDR3 DNA sequence: TGCGCCAGCAGTGAGGATGGGGGAGGCTCCTACAATGAGCAGTTCTTC.